This T cell receptor beta chain was obtained from a study of T cell responses to AZD1222 COVID-19 vaccine. Study-wide background: Second-dose timings of about 4 or about 12 weeks were pooled. Study conclusions and caveats: Nearly half of spike-specific TCRs reportedly target unmutated variant regions. Donors, mostly white British, included more females; clonal diversity was possibly underestimated.

This clone was detected a few times. Its target is unknown. Method: immunoSEQ multiplex PCR; TCRdb's copy keeps in-frame clones and lacks some. Of about 140,000 clones listed, nearly 95% were seen once; the top ten hold 5% to 6.5%. The clonotype was recovered from an adult in good health. This specimen consisted of peripheral blood, obtained on day 0 of AZD1222 vaccination.

The CDR3 bases are TGCGCCAGCGGCTTTGGACTAGCGGGAGAGGCAGATACGCAGTATTTT. Translated: CASGFGLAGEADTQYF. This chain joins TRBV10-2 and TRBJ2-3; 13 bases agree with TRBD2. CDR3 length: 16 residues. Germline CDR1 reads WSHSY; CDR2 reads SAAADI. V was clipped by 8 bases and J by 4 bases; unmatched bases: 9.